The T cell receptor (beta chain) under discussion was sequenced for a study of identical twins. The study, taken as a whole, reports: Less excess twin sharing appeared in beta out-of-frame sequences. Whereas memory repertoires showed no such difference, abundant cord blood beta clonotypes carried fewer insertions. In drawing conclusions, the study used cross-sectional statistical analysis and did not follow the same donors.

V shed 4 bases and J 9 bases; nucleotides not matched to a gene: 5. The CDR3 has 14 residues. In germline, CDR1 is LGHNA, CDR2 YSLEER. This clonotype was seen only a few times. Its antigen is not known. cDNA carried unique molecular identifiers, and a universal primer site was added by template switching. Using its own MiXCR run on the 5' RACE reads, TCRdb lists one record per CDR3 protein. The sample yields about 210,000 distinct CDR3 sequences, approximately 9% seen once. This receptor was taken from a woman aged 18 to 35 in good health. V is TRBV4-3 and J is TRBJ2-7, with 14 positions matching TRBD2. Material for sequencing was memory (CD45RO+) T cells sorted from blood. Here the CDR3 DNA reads TGCGCCAGCAGCCCCACCGGGACTAGCGGGAGGCAGTACTTC. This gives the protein CASSPTGTSGRQYF.